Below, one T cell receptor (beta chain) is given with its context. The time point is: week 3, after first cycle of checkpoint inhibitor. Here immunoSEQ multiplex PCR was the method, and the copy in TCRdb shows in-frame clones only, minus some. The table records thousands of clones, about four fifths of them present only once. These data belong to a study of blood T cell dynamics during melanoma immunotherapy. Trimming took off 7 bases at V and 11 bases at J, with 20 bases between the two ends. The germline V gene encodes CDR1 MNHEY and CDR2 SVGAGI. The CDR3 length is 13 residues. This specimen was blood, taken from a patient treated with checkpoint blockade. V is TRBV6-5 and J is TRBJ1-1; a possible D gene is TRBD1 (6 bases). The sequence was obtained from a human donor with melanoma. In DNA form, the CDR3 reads TGTGCCAGCATCATACAGGGAACCAGGGAGGCTTTCTTT. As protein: CASIIQGTREAFF.